The 16 T cell receptor beta chains below all came from one sample that was sequenced in a study of blood T cell repertoires in COVID-19. Profiling relied on immunoSEQ multiplex PCR, and the TCRdb table lists in-frame clones only, not all of them. Of about 230,000 clones in the sample, around 90% were seen once. The sample taken for sequencing was peripheral blood. These receptor sequences come from a man aged 25 to 40 with COVID-19, enrolled during active disease.

The chain joins TRBV7-2 to TRBJ1-1, with D possibly matching TRBD1 (6 bases). The CDR3 runs to 15 residues. Germline values: CDR1 SGHTA, CDR2 FQGNSA. Trimming shortened V by 4 bases and J by 6 bases, and 18 bases separated the two germline ends. The CDR3 protein is CASSSLALGQAEAFF. As DNA, the CDR3 is TGTGCCAGCAGCTCCCTAGCACTGGGACAAGCTGAAGCTTTCTTT.

This chain joins TRBV13 and TRBJ2-3, with TRBD2 identical over 7 bases. Germline V gives CDR1 PRHDT, CDR2 FYEKMQ (reference sequence). The trim removed 5 bases at V and 6 bases at J, leaving 14 bases unmatched. This CDR3 comprises 16 residues. CDR3 in amino acids: CASSPTLAASGDTQYF. DNA of the CDR3: TGTGCCAGCAGCCCTACCCTAGCGGCTTCGGGGGATACGCAGTATTTT.

The gene calls are TRBV18 and TRBJ2-5; 7 bases fit TRBD1. With V trimmed by 6 bases and J by 3 bases, 10 bases remained unmatched. There are 15 residues in the CDR3. CDR1 is KGHSH and CDR2 is LQKENI in the germline V gene. The CDR3 region has the DNA TGTGCCAGCTCTCGGCGACCGGACAGGAAAGAGACCCAGTACTTC. It specifies CASSRRPDRKETQYF.

The V and J genes are TRBV7-9 and TRBJ2-7; TRBD1 agrees at 8 bases. This CDR3 region has 14 residues. Trimming at V came to 0 bases and at J to 3 bases, leaving 1 base not matched to a gene. CDR1 is SEHNR and CDR2 is FQNEAQ in the germline V gene (reference sequence). CDR3 sequence reads: CASSLATGGYEQYF. CDR3 nucleotides: TGTGCCAGCAGCTTAGCCACAGGGGGCTACGAGCAGTACTTC.

V usage is TRBV10-3 and J usage is TRBJ1-2; the match to TRBD1 covers 7 bases. The length of the CDR3 is 13 residues. The germline V gene has CDR1 ENHRY and CDR2 SYGVKD. V shed 3 bases, J shed 3 bases, and the junction held 1 base outside the gene matches. Here the CDR3 DNA reads TGTGCCATCAGTGAACAGGGGCACTATGGCTACACCTTC. This translates into CAISEQGHYGYTF.

The rearrangement uses TRBV2 and TRBJ1-4; D gene uncertain. The CDR3 spans 13 residues. Between the trimmed V and J ends, which lost 6 bases and 8 bases, there was a span of 13 bases. In germline, CDR1 is SNHLY, CDR2 FYNNEI. DNA of the CDR3: TGTGCCAGCAGATTGGAGATAGCGGAAAAACTGTTTTTT. Translating gives CASRLEIAEKLFF.

This chain connects TRBV28 to TRBJ2-6; TRBD1 matches at 7 bases. Germline V CDR1 and CDR2: MDHEN, SYDVKM. Unmatched junction bases numbered 9, after V lost 4 bases and J lost 0 bases. This CDR3 comprises 18 residues. CDR3: CASSSQPGQSSGANVLTF. The CDR3 DNA is TGTGCCAGCAGTTCGCAACCGGGACAGAGCTCTGGGGCCAACGTCCTGACTTTC.

The CDR3 loop reads CASSQVGRGVLTDTQYF. In nucleotides, the CDR3 is TGTGCCAGCAGCCAAGTAGGGCGGGGGGTGCTCACAGATACGCAGTATTTT. The chain recombines TRBV4-2 with TRBJ2-3; 8 bases align to TRBD2. The ends lost 1 base at V and 2 bases at J; junction bases unmatched: 8. Germline CDR1 and CDR2: LGHNA and YNFKEQ. This CDR3 spans 17 amino acids.

This sequence joins TRBV4-2 and TRBJ1-1; 7 nucleotides match TRBD1. Unmatched junction bases numbered 4, after V lost 3 bases and J lost 3 bases. The germline gives CDR1 LGHNA, CDR2 YNFKEQ. The CDR3 contains 14 residues. The CDR3 protein is CASSHLTGDTEAFF. CDR3 nucleotide sequence: TGTGCCAGCAGCCATCTCACAGGGGACACTGAAGCTTTCTTT.

This rearrangement joins TRBV29-1 to TRBJ1-5; 7 nucleotides align to TRBD1. The junction had 13 bases not matched to a gene; V was cut back by 6 bases and J by 2 bases. Germline CDR1 is SQVTM and CDR2 is ANQGSEA. CDR3 length: 16 amino acids. The CDR3 DNA reads as TGCAGCGTCGAGGGACAGAAAACCCAGGGCAATCAGCCCCAGCATTTT. It yields the protein CSVEGQKTQGNQPQHF.

This sequence joins TRBV6-6 and TRBJ1-4; D remains unclear. The CDR3 has 16 amino acids. V dropped 5 bases and J dropped 0 bases, with 13 bases sitting between them. Germline V lookup: CDR1 MNHNY, CDR2 SVGAGI (reference sequence). The CDR3 DNA sequence: TGTGCCAGCAGTCAGACCCTGGGCGCAACTAATGAAAAACTGTTTTTT. Translating gives CASSQTLGATNEKLFF.

This rearrangement joins TRBV5-1 to TRBJ2-7; 9 positions agree with TRBD1. V lost 3 bases, J lost 0 bases, and 7 bases stayed unmatched. This CDR3 region has 16 residues. CDR1 and CDR2 from the germline V gene are SGHRS and YFSETQ. The CDR3 protein is CASSWAGTGSSYEQYF. The CDR3 nucleotides read TGCGCCAGCAGCTGGGCGGGGACAGGGAGCTCCTACGAGCAGTACTTC. The full variable domain, completed using reference TRBV5-1 and TRBJ2-7, is KAGVTQTPRYLIKTRGQQVTLSCSPISGHRSVSWYQQTPGQGLQFLFEYFSETQRNKGNFPGRFSGRQFSNSRSEMNVSTLELGDSALYLCASSWAGTGSSYEQYFGPGTRLTVT.

V and J are TRBV11-2 and TRBJ2-7; TRBD1 matches 10 bases. This CDR3 comprises 14 residues. Losses at the gene ends were 5 bases for V and 2 bases for J; bases not matched to a gene: 3. CDR1 and CDR2 from the germline V gene are SGHAT and FQNNGV. The CDR3 DNA sequence: TGTGCCAGCAGCGTCGGGACAGGGGCCTACGAGCAGTACTTC. Protein sequence: CASSVGTGAYEQYF.

The chain has TRBV6-1 and TRBJ2-1; 9 nucleotides align to TRBD2. CDR1 is MNHNS, CDR2 SASEGT, per germline. Trimming took 3 bases from V and 2 from J; bases not matched to a gene: 5. The length of the CDR3 is 16 residues. In DNA form, the CDR3 reads TGTGCCAGCAGTGATCCTAGCGGGGTTACCTACAATGAGCAGTTCTTC. Residues: CASSDPSGVTYNEQFF.

V gene TRBV9 combines with J gene TRBJ2-7; D remains ambiguous. Germline CDR1 SGDLS, CDR2 YYNGEE. V gave up 2 bases and J gave up 3 bases, with 12 bases separating them. This CDR3 has 14 amino acids. Here the CDR3 DNA reads TGTGCCAGCAGCGTCTTACCGACTGGCTACGAGCAGTACTTC. Protein: CASSVLPTGYEQYF.

The chain is built from TRBV28 and TRBJ1-2; 8 positions agree with TRBD1. The CDR3 length is 13 residues. CDR1 and CDR2 (germline): MDHEN, SYDVKM. The trim removed 6 bases at V and 8 bases at J, leaving 8 bases unmatched. CDR3 DNA sequence: TGTGCCAGCAGACCTGCAGGGGGCGCAGGCTACACCTTC. This translates into CASRPAGGAGYTF.